The 30 T cell receptor beta chains below come from one sample, sequenced in a study of T cell responses to AZD1222 COVID-19 vaccine. Sequencing used immunoSEQ multiplex PCR; TCRdb keeps in-frame clones, though not all of them. The data contain approximately 75,000 clones, around 87% of them singletons. The sample in question was peripheral blood, obtained 28 days after the second AZD1222 dose. The source is an adult who received the AZD1222 COVID-19 vaccine.

This chain joins TRBV19 and TRBJ2-2; 10 positions agree with TRBD1. Losses at the gene ends were 3 bases for V and 4 bases for J; bases not matched to a gene: 8. The CDR3 runs to 17 residues. Germline CDR1 reads LNHDA; CDR2 reads SQIVND (reference sequence). The CDR3 DNA follows: TGTGCCAGTAGTATGGACCCCGGGACAGGGGTCACCGGGGAGCTGTTTTTT. Its protein is CASSMDPGTGVTGELFF.

In this sample, this clone turned up a few times. V gene TRBV18 combines with J gene TRBJ1-1, with D uncertain. Germline lookup yields CDR1 KGHSH and CDR2 LQKENI. The length of the CDR3 is 15 residues. V lost 3 bases and J 1 base, leaving 12 bases between the germline ends. CDR3 nucleotide sequence: TGTGCCAGCTCACCCTCTTTTGCGGGGAACACTGAAGCTTTCTTT. Residues: CASSPSFAGNTEAFF.

The CDR3 loop reads CSVAGGGNQPQHF. In DNA form, the CDR3 reads TGCAGCGTTGCGGGTGGCGGCAATCAGCCCCAGCATTTT. The chain couples TRBV29-1 to TRBJ1-5; unclear D gene. There are 13 residues in the CDR3. Germline-derived CDR1 and CDR2 are SQVTM and ANQGSEA. Trimming stripped 4 bases from V and 2 bases from J, with 9 bases between.

The chain employs TRBV28 and TRBJ1-5, with D possibly being TRBD1 (5 bases). CDR1 and CDR2 from the germline V gene are MDHEN and SYDVKM. Trimming took off 5 bases at V and 3 bases at J, with 14 bases between the two ends. The CDR3 length is 15 residues. The CDR3 coding sequence is TGTGCCAGCAGTCCCTCGGGGGGTTACAATCAGCCCCAGCATTTT. Amino acids: CASSPSGGYNQPQHF.

The genes are TRBV6-5 and TRBJ2-2; 10 bases are shared with TRBD2. Germline trimming cut 10 bases from V and 3 bases from J; bases unmatched to any gene: 8. The length of the CDR3 is 15 residues. Germline values: CDR1 MNHEY, CDR2 SVGAGI. For the CDR3, the DNA is TGTGCCACTGGCGCACTAGCGGGGTACACCGGGGAGCTGTTTTTT. Translating gives CATGALAGYTGELFF.

The chain joins TRBV3-1 (or the pseudogene TRBV3-2) to TRBJ1-1; a weak D match, TRBD1 (5 bases). CDR1 and CDR2 (germline): LGHDT, YNNKEL (reference sequence). V dropped 1 base and J dropped 1 base, with 13 bases sitting between them. This CDR3 is built from 16 residues. The CDR3 here is CASSQGVRGWNTEAFF. CDR3 DNA: TGTGCCAGCAGCCAAGGGGTCCGGGGCTGGAACACTGAAGCTTTCTTT.

This clone was detected once. This chain uses TRBV6-2 or TRBV6-3 with TRBJ1-5; weak D call: TRBD1 (5 bases). This CDR3 is built from 15 residues. V lost 3 bases to trimming and J lost 0 bases, with 9 bases between them. The V gene's germline CDR1 is MNHEY and CDR2 SVGEGT. CDR3 amino acids: CASSYAGDSNQPQHF. The CDR3 DNA reads TGTGCCAGCAGTTATGCGGGGGATAGCAATCAGCCCCAGCATTTT.

Here the CDR3 reads CASLFYSEAFF. The CDR3 DNA reads TGTGCCAGCTTATTCTACTCTGAAGCTTTCTTT. The chain employs TRBV2 and TRBJ1-1; unclear D gene. The germline V gene has CDR1 SNHLY and CDR2 FYNNEI. The CDR3 consists of 11 residues. V was pared by 8 bases and J by 6 bases, with 10 bases between.

The rearrangement joins TRBV30 to TRBJ1-2; D is unresolved. The CDR3 contains 14 residues. V lost 4 bases and J 2 bases, leaving 14 bases between the germline ends. Germline V gives CDR1 GTSNPN, CDR2 SVGIG (reference sequence). CDR3 loop: CAWKQAGTNYGYTF. DNA for the CDR3: TGTGCCTGGAAGCAGGCTGGAACCAACTATGGCTACACCTTC.

V usage is TRBV7-9 and J usage is TRBJ1-4; D is undetermined. The CDR3 has 13 residues. Trimming took 1 base from V and 8 from J, leaving 8 bases between them. CDR1 and CDR2 (germline): SEHNR, FQNEAQ (reference sequence). The chain's CDR3 is CASSLGGSEKLFF. CDR3 bases: TGTGCCAGCAGCTTAGGGGGTTCGGAAAAACTGTTTTTT. The full variable domain, rest sourced from reference TRBV7-9 and TRBJ1-4, is DTGVSQNPRHKITKRGQNVTFRCDPISEHNRLYWYRQTLGQGPEFLTYFQNEAQLEKSRLLSDRFSAERPKGSFSTLEIQRTEQGDSAMYLCASSLGGSEKLFFGSGTQLSVL.

The chain is built from TRBV7-9 and TRBJ2-7; TRBD1 is a possible D gene (6 bases). The V gene lost 4 bases and the J gene lost 2 bases, with 6 bases spanning the gap. Per germline, CDR1 SEHNR and CDR2 FQNEAQ (reference sequence). The CDR3 is made up of 12 amino acids. CDR3 nucleotides: TGTGCCAGCAGCTCAGGGGCCTACGAGCAGTACTTC. Its protein product is CASSSGAYEQYF.

The J gene is TRBJ1-1, the V gene TRBV5-5; the match to TRBD1 covers 8 bases. The V segment lost 2 bases and the J segment 8 bases; nucleotides outside the gene matches: 5. CDR3 length equals 13 residues. CDR1 is SGHKS and CDR2 is YYEKEE in the germline V gene (reference sequence). The CDR3 coding sequence is TGTGCCAGCAGCTTCCAGGGGGCTTCCGAAGCTTTCTTT. The encoded protein is CASSFQGASEAFF.

The gene calls are TRBV5-6 and TRBJ1-4, with D perhaps matching TRBD1 (5 bases). The germline CDR1 and CDR2 sequences are SGHDT and YYEEEE. The CDR3 covers 12 residues. CDR3 nucleotides: TGTGCTTCGGGACGGTCTAATGAAAAACTGTTTTTT. Residues: CASGRSNEKLFF.

CDR3 sequence reads: CASSLMRHTEAFF. The CDR3, as DNA: TGTGCCAGCAGTTTAATGCGGCACACTGAAGCTTTCTTT. The rearrangement links TRBV27 to TRBJ1-1, with no clear D. Deletions cut 2 bases from V and 3 bases from J, with 7 bases between. Germline-derived CDR1 and CDR2 are MNHEY and SMNVEV (reference sequence). The length of the CDR3 is 13 residues.

The chain couples TRBV5-1 to TRBJ2-1, with 8 bases identical to TRBD1. This CDR3 has 14 amino acids. V lost 5 bases, J lost 5 bases, and 6 bases stayed unmatched. In germline, CDR1 is SGHRS, CDR2 YFSETQ. In nucleotides, the CDR3 is TGCGCCAGCAGTTCTTTGGACAGGGACAATGAGCAGTTCTTC. Translated, it gives CASSSLDRDNEQFF.

In this sample, this clone turned up once. The rearrangement uses TRBV5-5 and TRBJ2-5, with D maybe TRBD1 (6 bases). The length of the CDR3 is 18 residues. Germline lookup yields CDR1 SGHKS and CDR2 YYEKEE (reference sequence). Trimming pared 2 bases from V and 5 bases from J, leaving 25 bases between. The CDR3 spells CASSLGRTGSALGETQYF. The CDR3 bases are TGTGCCAGCAGCTTAGGCCGTACAGGGTCGGCTTTAGGGGAGACCCAGTACTTC.

This clone occurred once. The chain recombines TRBV5-1 with TRBJ2-1; TRBD1 agrees at 8 bases. The CDR3 has 16 residues. Trimming at V came to 2 bases and at J to 8 bases, leaving 12 bases not matched to a gene. Germline V gene lookup returns CDR1 SGHRS and CDR2 YFSETQ. DNA of the CDR3: TGCGCCAGCAGCTTAGCCCCGGGACAGGAGGAACATGAGCAGTTCTTC. Protein sequence: CASSLAPGQEEHEQFF. Drawing the rest from reference TRBV5-1 and TRBJ2-1, the complete variable domain is KAGVTQTPRYLIKTRGQQVTLSCSPISGHRSVSWYQQTPGQGLQFLFEYFSETQRNKGNFPGRFSGRQFSNSRSEMNVSTLELGDSALYLCASSLAPGQEEHEQFFGPGTRLTVL.

The chain couples TRBV6-5 to TRBJ1-4; D not resolved. Germline CDR1 is MNHEY and CDR2 is SVGAGI. The ends were cut back, 7 bases at V and 3 bases at J, with 6 bases in the middle. The CDR3 runs to 12 residues. CDR3 residues: CASTDANEKLFF. In DNA, the CDR3 is TGTGCCAGCACAGACGCTAATGAAAAACTGTTTTTT.

The rearrangement links TRBV2 to TRBJ2-7; D call uncertain. The V gene lost 8 bases and the J gene lost 6 bases, with 14 bases spanning the gap. Germline loops: CDR1 SNHLY, CDR2 FYNNEI. This CDR3 spans 12 amino acids. This chain's CDR3 is CASDRDRSEQYF. For the CDR3, the DNA is TGTGCCAGCGATAGAGATCGGTCCGAGCAGTACTTC.

The chain combines TRBV7-2 with TRBJ1-2; no definite D call. V lost 3 bases and J 2 bases, leaving 10 bases between the germline ends. The CDR3 runs to 14 residues. The germline V gene has CDR1 SGHTA and CDR2 FQGNSA. Written as DNA, the CDR3 is TGTGCCAGCAGCTTTAACAGCGCAAACTATGGCTACACCTTC. Its translation is CASSFNSANYGYTF.

This clone was seen only once. The rearrangement joins TRBV7-8 to TRBJ1-1; D is perhaps TRBD1 (5 bases). CDR3 length equals 15 residues. Between the trimmed V and J ends, which lost 8 bases and 3 bases, there was a span of 19 bases. Germline CDR1 is SGHVS and CDR2 is FQNEAQ. CDR3 protein: CASGAGPVKDTEAFF. For the CDR3, the DNA is TGTGCCAGCGGCGCAGGGCCAGTTAAGGACACTGAAGCTTTCTTT.

The chain combines TRBV7-2 with TRBJ1-1, with D perhaps TRBD1 (5 bases). The CDR3 covers 14 residues. The germline gives CDR1 SGHTA, CDR2 FQGNSA. V was shortened by 1 base and J by 1 base, with 7 bases between the two germline ends. DNA for the CDR3: TGTGCCAGCAGCTTAGTCGGACAGAACACTGAAGCTTTCTTT. This encodes CASSLVGQNTEAFF.

The rearrangement joins TRBV24-1 to TRBJ2-1; 10 bases align to TRBD1. Germline lookup yields CDR1 KGHDR and CDR2 SFDVKD. The CDR3 totals 14 residues. V gave up 2 bases and J gave up 10 bases; unmatched junction bases: 4. CDR3 nucleotides: TGTGCCACCAGTGATTGGACAGGGGGTAAGGAGCAGTTCTTC. Protein product: CATSDWTGGKEQFF.

The rearrangement links TRBV28 to TRBJ1-1; TRBD1 matches 11 bases. The CDR3 length is 17 residues. The junction had 13 bases not matched to a gene; V was cut back by 6 bases and J by 4 bases. The germline CDR1 and CDR2 sequences are MDHEN and SYDVKM. CDR3 protein: CASSAPDRGPDRTEAFF. In DNA form, the CDR3 reads TGTGCCAGCAGCGCACCGGACAGGGGGCCGGATCGCACTGAAGCTTTCTTT. Based on the CDR3 plus reference TRBV28 and TRBJ1-1, the full variable domain is DVKVTQSSRYLVKRTGEKVFLECVQDMDHENMFWYRQDPGLGLRLIYFSYDVKMKEKGDIPEGYSVSREKKERFSLILESASTNQTSMYLCASSAPDRGPDRTEAFFGQGTRLTVV.

The chain carries TRBV4-1 and TRBJ2-3, with D tentatively TRBD1 (6 bases). This CDR3 spans 16 amino acids. Germline-derived CDR1 and CDR2 are MGHRA and YSYEKL. V was cut by 0 bases and J by 2 bases, with 12 bases left in between. DNA of the CDR3: TGCGCCAGCAGCCAAGAGGGGGCAGGGACCACAGATACGCAGTATTTT. Protein sequence: CASSQEGAGTTDTQYF.

The chain employs TRBV4-1 and TRBJ2-5; D assignment may be TRBD1 or TRBD2 (6 bases each). CDR1 is MGHRA and CDR2 is YSYEKL in the germline V gene. V lost 0 bases and J lost 2, with 25 bases in between. The CDR3 covers 20 residues. This CDR3 reads CASSQEIPGGVGAAQETQYF. The DNA for the CDR3 is TGCGCCAGCAGCCAAGAAATCCCCGGAGGGGTGGGGGCCGCACAAGAGACCCAGTACTTC.

This CDR3 reads CASSSTGGQNGEQYF. The CDR3 DNA reads as TGCGCCAGCAGCTCAACGGGGGGGCAGAATGGCGAGCAGTACTTC. V is TRBV5-1 and J is TRBJ2-7, with 8 bases matching TRBD2. Looked up from germline, CDR1 is SGHRS and CDR2 is YFSETQ. V lost 3 bases and J lost 6; bases outside the gene matches: 11. The CDR3 runs 15 residues.

This clone showed up just a few times. The chain combines TRBV27 with TRBJ2-2, with D perhaps matching TRBD1 (5 bases). Trimming removed 4 bases at V and 8 bases at J, with 14 bases between. The CDR3 is 14 amino acids. CDR1 and CDR2 from the germline V gene are MNHEY and SMNVEV (reference sequence). CDR3 coding DNA: TGTGCCAGCAGTTATGACAGTCCCTCGGGGGAGCTGTTTTTT. This gives the protein CASSYDSPSGELFF.

This clone showed up just once. The genes are TRBV12-3 or TRBV12-4 and TRBJ2-5, with D hard to call. The V end lost 3 bases, the J end lost 5 bases, and 10 bases lay between the germline ends. The CDR3 sequence is 13 residues long. In DNA form, the CDR3 reads TGTGCCAGCAGTTTGGGTACCAAGGAGACCCAGTACTTC. It encodes CASSLGTKETQYF.

CDR3 loop: CASSLTTGVEQYF. CDR3 DNA sequence: TGTGCCAGCAGTTTAACTACAGGGGTCGAGCAGTACTTC. The chain carries TRBV27 and TRBJ2-7, with 7 bases lining up with TRBD1. With V trimmed by 2 bases and J by 6 bases, 4 bases remained unmatched. The CDR3 spans 13 residues. The V gene's germline CDR1 is MNHEY and CDR2 SMNVEV (reference sequence).